Listed here are 15 T cell receptor beta chains from one sample, sequenced in a study of T cell clones after liver transplantation. Data came from immunoSEQ multiplex PCR; TCRdb stores just in-frame clones and leaves some out. The profile shows 55,000 to 75,000 clones, approximately 63% of them singletons. Sequenced material: CD4+ T cells from blood, taken at the approximately 15-month timepoint. Receptor source: a human patient who received a liver transplant. Some of these T cells may belong to the graft donor.

CDR3 DNA: TGTGCCAGCAGTTCCGGACAGCTACGGGACTATGGCTACACCTTC. It encodes CASSSGQLRDYGYTF. The chain uses TRBV6-5 and TRBJ1-2; D is perhaps TRBD1 (6 bases). The CDR3 is made up of 15 amino acids. Germline lookup yields CDR1 MNHEY and CDR2 SVGAGI. V was trimmed by 4 bases and J by 3 bases, leaving 15 bases between them.

The CDR3 region is CASGTGGKSRDEQYF. The CDR3 nucleotides read TGTGCCAGCGGGACAGGGGGAAAATCTCGCGACGAGCAGTACTTC. The gene calls are TRBV6-1 and TRBJ2-7; 11 bases align to TRBD1. This CDR3 is 15 amino acids long. Germline CDR1 is MNHNS and CDR2 is SASEGT. The trim removed 8 bases at V and 5 bases at J, leaving 11 bases unmatched.

V is TRBV11-3 and J is TRBJ1-2; D is undetermined. The CDR3 is 14 amino acids. Germline loops: CDR1 SGHNT, CDR2 YENEEA. Trimming took off 5 bases at V and 2 bases at J, with 12 bases between the two ends. The CDR3 DNA reads as TGTGCCAGCAGCGCGGCTCCTGGGAACTATGGCTACACCTTC. Translated, it gives CASSAAPGNYGYTF. Combining the CDR3 with reference TRBV11-3 and TRBJ1-2 gives the whole variable domain EAGVVQSPRYKIIEKKQPVAFWCNPISGHNTLYWYLQNLGQGPELLIRYENEEAVDDSQLPKDRFSAERLKGVDSTLKIQPAELGDSAVYLCASSAAPGNYGYTFGSGTRLTVV.

This clone has at least ten counts. The rearrangement uses TRBV28 and TRBJ2-6; 11 nucleotides align to TRBD1. This CDR3 is 21 amino acids long. V dropped 6 bases and J dropped 4; count of bases not matched to a gene: 20. Germline lookup yields CDR1 MDHEN and CDR2 SYDVKM. CDR3 nucleotide sequence: TGTGCCAGCAGCCGCCAAATCCCATCGGACAGGGGGCTACGGGGGGCCAACGTCCTGACTTTC. It translates to CASSRQIPSDRGLRGANVLTF.

The V call is TRBV7-2, the J call TRBJ2-3; a possible D gene is TRBD2 (5 bases). Germline V gives CDR1 SGHTA, CDR2 FQGNSA. V shed 8 bases and J shed 6 bases, with 12 bases lying between them. The CDR3 covers 12 residues. CDR3 residues: CASGLLRDTQYF. CDR3 nucleotide sequence: TGTGCCAGCGGACTGTTGAGGGATACGCAGTATTTT. The full variable domain, completed using reference TRBV7-2 and TRBJ2-3, is GAGVSQSPSNKVTEKGKDVELRCDPISGHTALYWYRQSLGQGLEFLIYFQGNSAPDKSGLPSDRFSAERTGGSVSTLTIQRTQQEDSAVYLCASGLLRDTQYFGPGTRLTVL.

The chain has TRBV6-5 and TRBJ2-5, with D possibly matching TRBD1 (5 bases). Germline CDR1 is MNHEY and CDR2 is SVGAGI. There are 13 residues in the CDR3. The V end lost 5 bases, the J end lost 5 bases, and 12 bases lay between the germline ends. The CDR3 reads CASSRGPGETQYF. In nucleotides, the CDR3 is TGTGCCAGCAGTCGCGGCCCAGGGGAGACCCAGTACTTC.

The chain is built from TRBV7-7 and TRBJ2-2; the D is unclear. Trimming removed 4 bases from V and 5 bases from J, with 5 bases in between. Germline CDR1 reads SSHAT; CDR2 reads FNYEAQ (reference sequence). The CDR3 contains 12 residues. The CDR3 sequence: CASSSLTGELFF. Here the CDR3 DNA reads TGTGCCAGCAGCTCCTTAACCGGGGAGCTGTTTTTT.

The chain recombines TRBV15 with TRBJ2-3; the D call may be TRBD1 or TRBD2 (6 bases each). CDR3 size: 14 residues. The V and J ends lost 1 base and 8 bases respectively, with 13 bases between them. Germline CDR1 is LNHNV and CDR2 is YYDKDF (reference sequence). The CDR3 sequence: CATSRVRGAVTQYF. The CDR3 DNA follows: TGTGCCACCAGCAGAGTTAGGGGGGCCGTTACGCAGTATTTT.

V and J are TRBV2 and TRBJ1-2, with 9 bases identical to TRBD1. This CDR3 is built from 13 residues. Germline V gene sequence: CDR1 SNHLY, CDR2 FYNNEI. V was clipped by 6 bases and J by 6 bases; unmatched bases: 5. CDR3 bases: TGTGCCAGCAGGAGGGACAGGGAAGATGGCTACACCTTC. Translating gives CASRRDREDGYTF.

This clone was seen just once. This chain connects TRBV7-2 to TRBJ1-4, with 7 bases identical to TRBD1. Germline V gene lookup returns CDR1 SGHTA and CDR2 FQGNSA. This CDR3 is built from 13 residues. Germline trimming cut 5 bases from V and 8 bases from J; bases unmatched to any gene: 5. The CDR3 reads CASSRDRGEKLFF. As DNA, the CDR3 is TGTGCCAGCAGCCGGGACAGAGGAGAAAAACTGTTTTTT. The full variable domain, rest sourced from reference TRBV7-2 and TRBJ1-4, is GAGVSQSPSNKVTEKGKDVELRCDPISGHTALYWYRQSLGQGLEFLIYFQGNSAPDKSGLPSDRFSAERTGGSVSTLTIQRTQQEDSAVYLCASSRDRGEKLFFGSGTQLSVL.

The chain joins TRBV19 to TRBJ2-7; D tentatively reads TRBD1 or TRBD2 (5 bases each). V was clipped by 7 bases and J by 3 bases, with 28 bases between them. The CDR3 covers 18 residues. In germline, CDR1 is LNHDA, CDR2 SQIVND (reference sequence). CDR3 sequence: CASNQGCRVRVTRYEQYV. The CDR3 bases are TGTGCCAGTAATCAAGGGTGCAGGGTGAGGGTTACTCGCTACGAGCAGTACGTC.

The chain employs TRBV6-5 and TRBJ1-1; maybe TRBD1 (6 bases). The CDR3 has 15 residues. Trimming pared 6 bases from V and 2 bases from J, leaving 16 bases between. Per the germline V gene, CDR1 is MNHEY and CDR2 is SVGAGI. In DNA form, the CDR3 reads TGTGCCAGCAGCCGGACTAGGGACACCAACACTGAAGCTTTCTTT. This codes for CASSRTRDTNTEAFF.

In the case of this clone: This CDR3 is also generated by other DNA sequences in the sample. The J gene is TRBJ2-5, the V gene TRBV11-2, with a weak D call TRBD2 (5 bases). Germline CDR1 reads SGHAT; CDR2 reads FQNNGV. V lost 5 bases to trimming and J lost 4 bases, with 11 bases between them. The CDR3 covers 13 residues. The DNA for the CDR3 is TGTGCCAGCAGCCACGGACGGGGAGAGACCCAGTACTTC. Encoded protein: CASSHGRGETQYF.

This rearrangement joins TRBV6-6 to TRBJ2-3; maybe TRBD2 (5 bases). The CDR3 has 13 residues. Between the trimmed V and J ends, which lost 4 bases and 2 bases, there was a span of 7 bases. Germline V gene sequence: CDR1 MNHNY, CDR2 SVGAGI (reference sequence). CDR3 loop: CASSLDFTDTQYF. In DNA, the CDR3 is TGTGCCAGCAGTTTGGACTTCACAGATACGCAGTATTTT.

The gene calls are TRBV2 and TRBJ2-7, with 7 bases that match TRBD1. Trimming cost V 4 bases and J 1 base; bases outside gene matches: 1. Germline V gene data show CDR1 as SNHLY and CDR2 as FYNNEI. There are 13 residues in the CDR3. The CDR3 bases are TGTGCCAGCAGTGGGGACAGTTCCTACGAGCAGTACGTC. Translated, it gives CASSGDSSYEQYV.